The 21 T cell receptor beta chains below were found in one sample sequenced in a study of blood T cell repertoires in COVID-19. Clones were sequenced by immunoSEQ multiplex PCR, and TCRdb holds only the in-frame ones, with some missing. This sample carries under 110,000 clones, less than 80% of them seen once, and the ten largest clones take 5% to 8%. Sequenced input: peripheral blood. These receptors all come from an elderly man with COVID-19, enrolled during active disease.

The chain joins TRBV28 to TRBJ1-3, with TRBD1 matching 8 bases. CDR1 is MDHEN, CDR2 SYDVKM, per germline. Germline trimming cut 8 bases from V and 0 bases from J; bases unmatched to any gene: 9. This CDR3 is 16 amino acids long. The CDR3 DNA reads TGTGCCAGCGGAACGACAGGGGCCCTCTCTGGAAACACCATATATTTT. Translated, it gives CASGTTGALSGNTIYF.

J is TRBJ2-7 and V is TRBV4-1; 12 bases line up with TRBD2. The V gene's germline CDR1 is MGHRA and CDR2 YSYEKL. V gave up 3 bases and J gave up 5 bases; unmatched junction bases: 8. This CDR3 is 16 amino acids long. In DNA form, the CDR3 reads TGCGCCAGCAGCCAGCTACTAGCGGGAGGCACCCACGAGCAGTACTTC. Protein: CASSQLLAGGTHEQYF.

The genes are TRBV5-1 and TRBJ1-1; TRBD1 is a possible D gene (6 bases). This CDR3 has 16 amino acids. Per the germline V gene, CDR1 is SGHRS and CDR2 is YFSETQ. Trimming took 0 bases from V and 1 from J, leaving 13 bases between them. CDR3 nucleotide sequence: TGCGCCAGCAGCTTGGAAGGGGGTTTGACGAACACTGAAGCTTTCTTT. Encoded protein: CASSLEGGLTNTEAFF.

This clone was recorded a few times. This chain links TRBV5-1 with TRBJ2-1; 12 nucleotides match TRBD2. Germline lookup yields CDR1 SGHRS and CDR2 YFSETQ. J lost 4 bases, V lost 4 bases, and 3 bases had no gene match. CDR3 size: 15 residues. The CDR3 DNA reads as TGCGCCAGCAGCCCGACTAGCGGGGGTTACAATGAGCAGTTCTTC. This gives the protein CASSPTSGGYNEQFF. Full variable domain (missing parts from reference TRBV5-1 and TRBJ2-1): KAGVTQTPRYLIKTRGQQVTLSCSPISGHRSVSWYQQTPGQGLQFLFEYFSETQRNKGNFPGRFSGRQFSNSRSEMNVSTLELGDSALYLCASSPTSGGYNEQFFGPGTRLTVL.

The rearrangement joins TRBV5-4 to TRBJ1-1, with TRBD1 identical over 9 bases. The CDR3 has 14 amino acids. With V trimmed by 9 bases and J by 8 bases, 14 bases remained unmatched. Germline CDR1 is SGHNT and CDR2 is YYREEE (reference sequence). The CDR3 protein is CAIRDPTGTGEAFF. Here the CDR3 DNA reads TGTGCCATCCGGGACCCAACCGGGACAGGGGAAGCTTTCTTT.

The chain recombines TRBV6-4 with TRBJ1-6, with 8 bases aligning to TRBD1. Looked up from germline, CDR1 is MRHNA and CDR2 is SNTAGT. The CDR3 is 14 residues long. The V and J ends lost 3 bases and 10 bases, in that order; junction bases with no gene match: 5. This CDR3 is CASSEMTGVSPLHF. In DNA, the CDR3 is TGTGCCAGCAGTGAAATGACAGGGGTGTCACCCCTCCACTTT.

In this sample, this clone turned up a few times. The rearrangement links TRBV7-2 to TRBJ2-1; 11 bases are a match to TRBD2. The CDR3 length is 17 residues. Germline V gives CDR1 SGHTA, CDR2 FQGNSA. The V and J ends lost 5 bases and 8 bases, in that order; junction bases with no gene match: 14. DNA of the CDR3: TGTGCCAGCAGCCCGAATAGCGGGAGGGCCCTCGGGGATGAGCAGTTCTTC. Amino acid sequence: CASSPNSGRALGDEQFF.

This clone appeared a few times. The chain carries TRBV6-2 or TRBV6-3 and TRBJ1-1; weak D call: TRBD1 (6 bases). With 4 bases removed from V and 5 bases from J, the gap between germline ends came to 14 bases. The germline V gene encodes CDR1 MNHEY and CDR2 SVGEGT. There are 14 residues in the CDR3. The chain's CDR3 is CASSFHRVSTEAFF. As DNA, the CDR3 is TGTGCCAGCAGTTTCCACAGGGTTTCGACTGAAGCTTTCTTT.

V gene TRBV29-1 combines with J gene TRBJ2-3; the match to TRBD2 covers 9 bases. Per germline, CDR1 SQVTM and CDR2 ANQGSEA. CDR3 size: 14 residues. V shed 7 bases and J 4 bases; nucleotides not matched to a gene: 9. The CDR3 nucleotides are TGCAGCGGTAAGAGTAGCGGGAGCGCAGATACGCAGTATTTT. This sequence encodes CSGKSSGSADTQYF.

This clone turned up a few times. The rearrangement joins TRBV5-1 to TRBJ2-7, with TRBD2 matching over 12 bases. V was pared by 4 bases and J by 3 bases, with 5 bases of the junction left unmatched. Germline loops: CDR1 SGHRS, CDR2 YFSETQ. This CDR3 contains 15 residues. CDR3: CASSVGLAGNYEQYF. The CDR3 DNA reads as TGCGCCAGCAGCGTCGGACTAGCGGGGAACTACGAGCAGTACTTC. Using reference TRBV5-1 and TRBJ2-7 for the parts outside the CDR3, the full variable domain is KAGVTQTPRYLIKTRGQQVTLSCSPISGHRSVSWYQQTPGQGLQFLFEYFSETQRNKGNFPGRFSGRQFSNSRSEMNVSTLELGDSALYLCASSVGLAGNYEQYFGPGTRLTVT.

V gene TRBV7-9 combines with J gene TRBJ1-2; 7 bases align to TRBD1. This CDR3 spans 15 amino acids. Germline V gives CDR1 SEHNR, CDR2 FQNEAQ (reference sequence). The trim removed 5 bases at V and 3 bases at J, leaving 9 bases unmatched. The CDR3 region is CASSPITGAHYGYTF. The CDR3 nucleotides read TGTGCCAGCAGCCCAATTACAGGGGCCCACTATGGCTACACCTTC.

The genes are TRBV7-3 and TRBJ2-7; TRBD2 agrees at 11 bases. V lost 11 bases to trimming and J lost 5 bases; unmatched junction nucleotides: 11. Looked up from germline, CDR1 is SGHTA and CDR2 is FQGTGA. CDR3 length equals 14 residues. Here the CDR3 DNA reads TGTGCCGGAAACCTAGCGGGAGGTTCCCACGAGCAGTACTTC. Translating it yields CAGNLAGGSHEQYF.

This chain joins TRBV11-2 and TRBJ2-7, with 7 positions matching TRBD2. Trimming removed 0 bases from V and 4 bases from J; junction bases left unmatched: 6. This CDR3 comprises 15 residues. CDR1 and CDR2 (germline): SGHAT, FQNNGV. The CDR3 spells CASSLDHGAGYEQYF. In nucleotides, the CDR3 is TGTGCCAGCAGCTTAGATCACGGAGCGGGGTACGAGCAGTACTTC.

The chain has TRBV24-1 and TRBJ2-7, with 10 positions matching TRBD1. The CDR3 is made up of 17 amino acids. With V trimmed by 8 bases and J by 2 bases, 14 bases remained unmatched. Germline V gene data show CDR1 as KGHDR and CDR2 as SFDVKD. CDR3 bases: TGTGCCACCAAATACATCTCCCGGACAGGGGGTCCCTACGAGCAGTACTTC. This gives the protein CATKYISRTGGPYEQYF.

The CDR3 spells CASSIASGRAYEQYF. CDR3 nucleotides: TGTGCCAGTAGTATAGCAAGCGGGAGGGCCTACGAGCAGTACTTC. V and J are TRBV19 and TRBJ2-7; TRBD2 agrees at 10 bases. This CDR3 contains 15 residues. J lost 2 bases, V lost 1 base, and 2 bases had no gene match. CDR1 LNHDA and CDR2 SQIVND come from the germline V gene (reference sequence).

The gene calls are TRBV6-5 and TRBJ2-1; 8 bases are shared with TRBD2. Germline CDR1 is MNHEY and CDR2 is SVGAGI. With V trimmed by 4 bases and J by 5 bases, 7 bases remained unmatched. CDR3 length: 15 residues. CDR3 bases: TGTGCCAGCAGTTCCTACCCGACTAGCGACAATGAGCAGTTCTTC. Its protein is CASSSYPTSDNEQFF.

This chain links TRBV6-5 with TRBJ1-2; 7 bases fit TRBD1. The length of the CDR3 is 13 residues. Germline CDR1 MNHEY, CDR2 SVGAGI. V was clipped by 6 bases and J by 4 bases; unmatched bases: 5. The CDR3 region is CASSWTGIYGYTF. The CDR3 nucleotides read TGTGCCAGCAGCTGGACAGGCATCTATGGCTACACCTTC.

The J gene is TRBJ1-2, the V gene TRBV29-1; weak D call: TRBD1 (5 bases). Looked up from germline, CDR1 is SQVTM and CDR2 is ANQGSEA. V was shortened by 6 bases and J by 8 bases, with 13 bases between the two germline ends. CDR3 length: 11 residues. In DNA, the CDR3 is TGCAGCGTGGGGGGACTCGGGGGCTACACCTTC. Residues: CSVGGLGGYTF.

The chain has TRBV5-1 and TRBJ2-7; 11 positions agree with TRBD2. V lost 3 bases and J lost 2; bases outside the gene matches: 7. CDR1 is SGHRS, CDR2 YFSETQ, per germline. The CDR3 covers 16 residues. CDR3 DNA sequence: TGCGCCAGCAGCTCGCGACCGGGACTAGCGGCCTACGAGCAGTACTTC. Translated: CASSSRPGLAAYEQYF.

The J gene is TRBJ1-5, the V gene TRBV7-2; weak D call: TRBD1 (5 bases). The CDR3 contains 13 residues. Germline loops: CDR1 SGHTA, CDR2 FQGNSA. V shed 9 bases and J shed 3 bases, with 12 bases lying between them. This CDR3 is CASSQALNQPQHF. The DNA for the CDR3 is TGTGCCAGTTCACAGGCTCTCAATCAGCCCCAGCATTTT.

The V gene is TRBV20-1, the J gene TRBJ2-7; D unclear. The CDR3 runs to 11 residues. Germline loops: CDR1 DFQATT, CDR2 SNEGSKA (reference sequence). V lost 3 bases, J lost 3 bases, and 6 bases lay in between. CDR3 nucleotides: TGCAGTGCTAGTGTCAACTACGAGCAGTACTTC. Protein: CSASVNYEQYF.